This TCR beta chain was identified during a study of T-cell memory formation after mild COVID-19. From the 5' RACE reads, TCRdb called clonotypes with MiXCR, one entry per CDR3 protein. The sample has fewer than 350,000 distinct CDR3 sequences, roughly 18% seen once. General study findings and limits: The finding that pre-infection memory included some responding clones suggested that cross-reactive memory joined. Confirmation of SARS-CoV-2 specificity was lacking for second-wave clones peaking day 37. Mainly in CM and EM were contracting CD4+ clones; CD8+ were in EMRA.

This clonotype was picked up a small number of times. No antigen is known for it. Germline CDR1 MNHEY, CDR2 SVGAGI. V shed 2 bases and J shed 8 bases, with 14 bases lying between them. The CDR3 is 14 amino acids. The genes are TRBV6-5 and TRBJ2-3; D tentatively reads TRBD1 or TRBD2 (5 bases each). This TCR was recovered from a man younger than 35 who had mild COVID-19 (a few samples of this study predate the infection). Cell type and time point are not known. The sequencing sample was made of PBMCs or a T cell subset sorted from them (not recorded which). The CDR3 is CASSYGTPTGTQYF. As DNA, the CDR3 is TGTGCCAGCAGTTACGGGACCCCGACGGGTACGCAGTATTTT.